One sample yielded the 20 T cell receptor beta chains listed below, sequenced in a study of T cells in Graves' hyperthyroidism and ophthalmopathy. Amplified TCR beta CDR3 regions came from RNA transcripts. When the TCR CDR3 underwent first-round RT-PCR, the HTBI primer set was used. TCRdb re-called the multiplex PCR reads with MiXCR, one entry per CDR3 protein. The sample includes 350,000 to 450,000 distinct CDR3 sequences, 17% of them seen just once. Sequenced material: blood. These receptor sequences come from a woman younger than 45 with Graves' hyperthyroidism that later progressed to Graves' ophthalmopathy.

This clonotype was counted between two and nine times. The V gene is TRBV4-1, the J gene TRBJ1-2, with 9 bases fitting TRBD1. The V segment lost 2 bases and the J segment 7 bases; nucleotides outside the gene matches: 11. The CDR3 consists of 16 residues. Germline V lookup: CDR1 MGHRA, CDR2 YSYEKL. The CDR3 DNA is TGCGCCAGCAGCCAACCTAGGGACAGGGTGGGTTTTGGCTACACCTTC. It yields the protein CASSQPRDRVGFGYTF.

This clonotype was seen at least ten times. CDR3 loop: CASSESGGSTEAFF. The CDR3 DNA follows: TGCGCCAGCAGTGAGTCGGGGGGGAGCACTGAAGCTTTCTTT. This chain connects TRBV10-1 to TRBJ1-1, with D possibly matching TRBD1 (5 bases). V was cut by 0 bases and J by 4 bases, with 9 bases left in between. Germline V lookup: CDR1 WNHNN, CDR2 SYGVQD (reference sequence). The CDR3 has 14 residues.

The table lists this clonotype with a few counts. The V call is TRBV10-3, the J call TRBJ2-3; tentatively, D is TRBD2 (5 bases). V lost 3 bases to trimming and J lost 6 bases, with 13 bases between them. Germline V lookup: CDR1 ENHRY, CDR2 SYGVKD. The CDR3 runs 14 residues. Here the CDR3 DNA reads TGTGCCATCAGTGATAGCGCTAGCCCGGATACGCAGTATTTT. Its translation: CAISDSASPDTQYF.

In its sample, this clonotype was seen many times. The J gene is TRBJ1-2, the V gene TRBV13; D not resolved. Germline V CDR1 and CDR2: PRHDT, FYEKMQ (reference sequence). The CDR3 loop spans 12 amino acids. V was clipped by 2 bases and J by 6 bases, with 7 bases between them. The CDR3 protein is CASSLIRDGYTF. DNA for the CDR3: TGTGCCAGCAGCTTAATCCGGGATGGCTACACCTTC.

This clonotype was detected ten times or more. The chain combines TRBV18 with TRBJ1-1, with unresolved D. CDR1 and CDR2 (germline): KGHSH, LQKENI. This CDR3 is built from 15 residues. Trimming removed 0 bases at V and 2 bases at J, with 10 bases between. The CDR3 DNA reads TGTGCCAGCTCACCACCCCCGGGGATCAACACTGAAGCTTTCTTT. Amino acid sequence: CASSPPPGINTEAFF.

This rearrangement joins TRBV4-1 to TRBJ1-4; unclear D gene. This CDR3 is 17 amino acids long. Germline CDR1 MGHRA, CDR2 YSYEKL. Trimming pared 1 base from V and 5 bases from J, leaving 17 bases between. CDR3 residues: CASSQVPPVRINEKLFF. The CDR3 nucleotides are TGCGCCAGCAGCCAAGTTCCCCCCGTTAGGATCAATGAAAAACTGTTTTTT.

This clonotype was detected many times. The chain links TRBV4-2 to TRBJ2-7; 9 nucleotides align to TRBD2. CDR3 length equals 14 residues. Germline CDR1 and CDR2: LGHNA and YNFKEQ. Losses at the gene ends were 1 base for V and 4 bases for J; bases not matched to a gene: 2. The CDR3 DNA follows: TGTGCCAGCAGCCAAGTAGCGGGAGCATACGAGCAGTACTTC. Translation: CASSQVAGAYEQYF.

The chain recombines TRBV9 with TRBJ1-1; D is ambiguous. V was clipped by 0 bases and J by 7 bases, with 7 bases between them. CDR1 is SGDLS, CDR2 YYNGEE, per germline. The CDR3 runs to 12 residues. This chain's CDR3 is CASSVDKGEAFF. The DNA for the CDR3 is TGTGCCAGCAGCGTAGATAAGGGTGAAGCTTTCTTT. Full variable domain (outside the CDR3, taken from reference TRBV9 and TRBJ1-1): DSGVTQTPKHLITATGQRVTLRCSPRSGDLSVYWYQQSLDQGLQFLIQYYNGEERAKGNILERFSAQQFPDLHSELNLSSLELGDSALYFCASSVDKGEAFFGQGTRLTVV.

This clonotype was counted many times. The J gene is TRBJ2-5, the V gene TRBV20-1, with TRBD1 as a possible D gene (6 bases). Germline values: CDR1 DFQATT, CDR2 SNEGSKA (reference sequence). V dropped 5 bases and J dropped 3 bases, with 16 bases sitting between them. The CDR3 is 14 residues long. The CDR3 here is CSAPKGRGEETQYF. Written as DNA, the CDR3 is TGCAGTGCTCCTAAAGGCAGGGGAGAAGAGACCCAGTACTTC.

This clonotype was recorded only once. This sequence joins TRBV2 and TRBJ2-7; 7 bases line up with TRBD1. Germline-derived CDR1 and CDR2 are SNHLY and FYNNEI. The V segment lost 3 bases and the J segment 4 bases; nucleotides outside the gene matches: 9. The CDR3 consists of 15 residues. The CDR3 here is CASSDPGTEYYEQYF. The CDR3 region has the DNA TGTGCCAGCAGTGACCCCGGGACAGAATATTACGAGCAGTACTTC.

This clonotype was seen ten or more times. This CDR3 is CASSEEAGVVTEAFF. In nucleotides, the CDR3 is TGTGCCAGCAGTGAAGAAGCAGGGGTCGTCACTGAAGCTTTCTTT. The chain recombines TRBV6-1 with TRBJ1-1; perhaps TRBD1 as D (6 bases). Germline V lookup: CDR1 MNHNS, CDR2 SASEGT. Trimming stripped 1 base from V and 4 bases from J, with 13 bases between. The CDR3 spans 15 residues.

This clonotype was found many times. The chain combines TRBV7-9 with TRBJ2-3; D is unresolved. V was cut by 1 base and J by 0 bases, with 11 bases left in between. The CDR3 runs to 16 residues. Germline V gene data show CDR1 as SEHNR and CDR2 as FQNEAQ (reference sequence). CDR3 DNA: TGTGCCAGCAGCTTAGGCCTTGACCAAAGCACAGATACGCAGTATTTT. Its translation is CASSLGLDQSTDTQYF.

This clonotype was detected ten times or more. The chain couples TRBV20-1 to TRBJ2-7; 7 positions agree with TRBD1. Germline CDR1 reads DFQATT; CDR2 reads SNEGSKA (reference sequence). J lost 6 bases, V lost 4 bases, and 15 bases had no gene match. The CDR3 is made up of 15 amino acids. The CDR3 loop reads CSATRGGQYALEQYF. The CDR3 DNA reads TGCAGTGCTACTCGAGGGGGACAGTATGCCCTCGAGCAGTACTTC.

Ten or more counts support this clonotype. The chain combines TRBV30 with TRBJ2-1, with D perhaps matching TRBD2 (5 bases). V was clipped by 3 bases and J by 9 bases, with 9 bases between them. Per the germline V gene, CDR1 is GTSNPN and CDR2 is SVGIG (reference sequence). The CDR3 runs 11 residues. The CDR3 coding sequence is TGTGCCTGGAGGCGGACTCTTGAGCAGTTCTTC. Its translation: CAWRRTLEQFF.

The chain recombines TRBV15 with TRBJ2-7; TRBD2 matches 7 bases. Looked up from germline, CDR1 is LNHNV and CDR2 is YYDKDF (reference sequence). V lost 1 base to trimming and J lost 6 bases; unmatched junction nucleotides: 9. This CDR3 has 15 residues. In DNA form, the CDR3 reads TGTGCCACCAGCAGAGGGGGGGGTAGCCCGGGCGAGCAGTACTTC. Amino acid sequence: CATSRGGGSPGEQYF.

The chain has TRBV4-1 and TRBJ1-5; D is undetermined. The V and J ends lost 2 bases and 3 bases respectively, with 8 bases between them. The germline V gene has CDR1 MGHRA and CDR2 YSYEKL. There are 14 residues in the CDR3. The CDR3 loop is CASSQLGFNQPQHF. The CDR3 nucleotides read TGCGCCAGCAGCCAACTAGGATTCAATCAGCCCCAGCATTTT.

This clonotype was recorded many times. The chain uses TRBV28 and TRBJ1-6; D is undetermined. With 3 bases removed from V and 10 bases from J, the gap between germline ends came to 22 bases. Germline V gene lookup returns CDR1 MDHEN and CDR2 SYDVKM. CDR3 size: 17 residues. CDR3 loop: CASSFRASTGWGSPLHF. The CDR3 nucleotides read TGTGCCAGCAGTTTCCGGGCTAGTACCGGGTGGGGATCACCCCTCCACTTT.

This clonotype was counted at least ten times. The chain joins TRBV6-1 to TRBJ2-7, with a tentative D call TRBD1 (5 bases). The germline gives CDR1 MNHNS, CDR2 SASEGT. The V end was cut by 1 base, the J end by 4 bases, with 14 bases between. The CDR3 length is 15 residues. The CDR3 DNA sequence: TGTGCCAGCAGTGAAGAAACAGGCGCCTGGTACGAGCAGTACTTC. It encodes CASSEETGAWYEQYF.

In this sample, this clonotype turned up many times. The chain carries TRBV20-1 and TRBJ2-5; 9 nucleotides match TRBD2. V lost 0 bases and J lost 4; bases outside the gene matches: 9. The CDR3 has 16 residues. Per the germline V gene, CDR1 is DFQATT and CDR2 is SNEGSKA (reference sequence). The CDR3, as DNA: TGCAGTGCTAGAGATGTGGCGGGAGGGAAGGGAGAGACCCAGTACTTC. Translated: CSARDVAGGKGETQYF.

The chain is built from TRBV12-5 and TRBJ2-7; tentative D call: TRBD2 (6 bases). This CDR3 has 11 amino acids. Germline V gene data show CDR1 as LGHNT and CDR2 as FRNRAP. Trimming took off 5 bases at V and 9 bases at J, with 11 bases between the two ends. The CDR3: CASGTSEGQYF. The CDR3 DNA sequence: TGTGCTAGTGGTACCTCGGAGGGGCAGTACTTC.